This T cell receptor beta chain is from a study of cytomegalovirus exposure and HLA in healthy donors. Overall study findings and caveats: An ancestry cluster, one associated with Asian ancestry, reportedly showed fewer N-insertions than the approximately 670-donor mean in a later analysis.

CDR1 GTSNPN and CDR2 SVGIG come from the germline V gene (reference sequence). The CDR3 is 17 residues long. V lost 0 bases to trimming and J lost 1 base; unmatched junction nucleotides: 7. Primers included in the PCR were 60 Vbeta and 13 Jbeta primers. Sequencing was performed with immunoSEQ multiplex PCR; in TCRdb, only in-frame clones are kept and a portion is missing. Among fewer than 200,000 clones listed, approximately 67% were seen once. In regard to this clone: Its antigen is still unknown.

Donors were ostensibly healthy at sampling, although undocumented immune exposures were probable. This clonotype was obtained from a woman aged 18-29 years in good health and CMV-seropositive. The chain is built from TRBV30 and TRBJ1-3, with 9 bases identical to TRBD1. Sequencing was carried out using PBMCs. CDR3 protein: CAWSVGTGYKSGNTIYF. For the CDR3, the DNA is TGTGCCTGGAGTGTGGGGACAGGGTATAAATCTGGAAACACCATATATTTT.